The 10 T cell receptor beta chains in this list originate from one sample, sequenced in a study of T cell responses to AZD1222 COVID-19 vaccine. Sequencing was performed with immunoSEQ multiplex PCR; in TCRdb, only in-frame clones are kept and a portion is missing. This sample has 180,000 or so clones, with just over 85% found just once. Sequencing was performed on peripheral blood, taken on day 0 of AZD1222 vaccination. The origin of the receptors is an adult in good health.

The chain employs TRBV6-1 and TRBJ1-3, with unresolved D. This CDR3 region has 17 residues. V was trimmed by 0 bases and J by 1 base, leaving 13 bases between them. Germline CDR1 MNHNS, CDR2 SASEGT. This CDR3 is CASSEAVGPGSGNTIYF. The CDR3 DNA is TGTGCCAGCAGTGAAGCTGTCGGTCCAGGATCTGGAAACACCATATATTTT.

The chain carries TRBV7-2 and TRBJ1-3, with D unresolved. Trimming left V 1 base short and J 0 bases short, with 13 bases between. The germline gives CDR1 SGHTA, CDR2 FQGNSA. There are 17 residues in the CDR3. The CDR3 region is CASSLGVAGHSGNTIYF. The CDR3 DNA reads as TGTGCCAGCAGCTTAGGGGTCGCAGGCCACTCTGGAAACACCATATATTTT.

This rearrangement joins TRBV3-1 (or the pseudogene TRBV3-2) to TRBJ1-6; D uncertain. The CDR3 consists of 12 residues. Germline CDR1 LGHDT, CDR2 YNNKEL (reference sequence). Trimming removed 3 bases from V and 6 bases from J, with 3 bases in between. DNA of the CDR3: TGTGCCAGCAGCCACGGTAATTCACCCCTCCACTTT. This codes for CASSHGNSPLHF.

This rearrangement joins TRBV5-8 to TRBJ2-7, with D perhaps matching TRBD1 (5 bases). Germline CDR1 SGHTS, CDR2 YDEGEE. CDR3 size: 15 residues. Trimming left V 0 bases short and J 2 bases short, with 12 bases between. The CDR3 DNA reads as TGTGCCAGCAGCTTGGTTTTACAGGATCCCTACGAGCAGTACTTC. It codes for CASSLVLQDPYEQYF.

The V and J genes are TRBV10-3 and TRBJ2-3; 12 bases are shared with TRBD2. With 0 bases clipped from V and 8 bases from J, the junction kept 9 bases outside the gene matches. There are 17 residues in the CDR3. Germline CDR1 ENHRY, CDR2 SYGVKD. In DNA, the CDR3 is TGTGCCATCAGTGAGTCGTCGAGGCTAGCGGGGGGGGTTACGCAGTATTTT. The encoded protein is CAISESSRLAGGVTQYF.

The rearrangement links TRBV5-4 to TRBJ2-3, with 8 bases identical to TRBD2. CDR1 SGHNT and CDR2 YYREEE come from the germline V gene (reference sequence). Unmatched junction bases numbered 13, after V lost 4 bases and J lost 6 bases. This CDR3 spans 16 amino acids. Here the CDR3 reads CASSKETSVRLDTQYF. The CDR3 nucleotides read TGTGCCAGCAGCAAAGAGACTAGCGTAAGGCTTGATACGCAGTATTTT. Full variable domain (remainder filled in from reference TRBV5-4 and TRBJ2-3): ETGVTQSPTHLIKTRGQQVTLRCSSQSGHNTVSWYQQALGQGPQFIFQYYREEENGRGNFPPRFSGLQFPNYSSELNVNALELDDSALYLCASSKETSVRLDTQYFGPGTRLTVL.

This chain links TRBV6-5 with TRBJ1-1; 8 positions agree with TRBD1. Germline V gene data show CDR1 as MNHEY and CDR2 as SVGAGI. After removal of 6 bases from V and 3 bases from J, the junction contained 9 bases not matched to a gene. The CDR3 spans 15 residues. The CDR3 spells CASRGTGVGDTEAFF. For the CDR3, the DNA is TGTGCCAGCAGGGGGACAGGTGTGGGAGACACTGAAGCTTTCTTT.

This chain connects TRBV9 to TRBJ2-3; D is perhaps TRBD2 (7 bases). This CDR3 has 14 amino acids. The germline gives CDR1 SGDLS, CDR2 YYNGEE. V was trimmed by 5 bases and J by 0 bases, leaving 10 bases between them. Written as DNA, the CDR3 is TGTGCCAGCAGAAAGGGGGGGAGCACAGATACGCAGTATTTT. Translating it yields CASRKGGSTDTQYF.

This clone has more than one count but fewer than ten. The rearrangement joins TRBV7-8 to TRBJ1-5; D uncertain. Per germline, CDR1 SGHVS and CDR2 FQNEAQ. The CDR3 totals 13 residues. V was cut by 1 base and J by 7 bases, with 8 bases left in between. The DNA for the CDR3 is TGTGCCAGCAGCTTAGGGTCAAAGCAGCCCCAGCATTTT. Translated, it gives CASSLGSKQPQHF.

The V gene is TRBV27, the J gene TRBJ2-1; 8 bases line up with TRBD1. CDR1 is MNHEY, CDR2 SMNVEV, per germline (reference sequence). This CDR3 is built from 16 residues. Trimming cost V 2 bases and J 4 bases; bases outside gene matches: 7. CDR3 DNA: TGTGCCAGCAGTTTAACCTCAGGGGGCGCGTACAATGAGCAGTTCTTC. It specifies CASSLTSGGAYNEQFF.